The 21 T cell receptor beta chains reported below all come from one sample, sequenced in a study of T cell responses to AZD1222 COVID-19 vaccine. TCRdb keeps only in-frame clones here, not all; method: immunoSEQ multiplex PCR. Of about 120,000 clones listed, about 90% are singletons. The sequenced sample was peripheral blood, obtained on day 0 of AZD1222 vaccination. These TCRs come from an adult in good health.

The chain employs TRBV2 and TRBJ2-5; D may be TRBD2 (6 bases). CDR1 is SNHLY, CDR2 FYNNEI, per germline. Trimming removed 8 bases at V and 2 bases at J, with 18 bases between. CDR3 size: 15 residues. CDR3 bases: TGTGCCAGCGGAGAACGGGAGATGGGGCAAGAGACCCAGTACTTC. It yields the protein CASGEREMGQETQYF.

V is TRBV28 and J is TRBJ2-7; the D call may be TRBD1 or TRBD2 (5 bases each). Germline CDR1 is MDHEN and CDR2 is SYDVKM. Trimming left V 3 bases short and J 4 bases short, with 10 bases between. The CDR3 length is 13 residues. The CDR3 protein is CASSLKGTYEQYF. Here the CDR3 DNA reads TGTGCCAGCAGTTTGAAGGGGACGTACGAGCAGTACTTC.

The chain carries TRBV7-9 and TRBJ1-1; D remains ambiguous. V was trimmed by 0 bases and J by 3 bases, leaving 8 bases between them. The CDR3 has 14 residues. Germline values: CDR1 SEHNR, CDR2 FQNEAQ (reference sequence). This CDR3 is CASSLAPRDTEAFF. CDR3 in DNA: TGTGCCAGCAGCTTAGCGCCCCGGGACACTGAAGCTTTCTTT.

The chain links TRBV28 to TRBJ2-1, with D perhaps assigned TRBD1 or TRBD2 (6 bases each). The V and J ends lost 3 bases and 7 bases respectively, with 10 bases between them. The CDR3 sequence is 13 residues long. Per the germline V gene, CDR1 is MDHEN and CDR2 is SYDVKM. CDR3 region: CASSFTGRNEQFF. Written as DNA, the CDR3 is TGTGCCAGCAGTTTTACAGGGAGGAATGAGCAGTTCTTC.

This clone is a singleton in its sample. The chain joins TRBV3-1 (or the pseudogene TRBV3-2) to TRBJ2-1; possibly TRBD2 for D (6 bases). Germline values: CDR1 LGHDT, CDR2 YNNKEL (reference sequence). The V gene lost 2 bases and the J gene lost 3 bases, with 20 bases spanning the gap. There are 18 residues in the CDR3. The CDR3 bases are TGTGCCAGCAGCCAATTCTGGTTGGGGCGGGGATTCTACAATGAGCAGTTCTTC. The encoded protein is CASSQFWLGRGFYNEQFF.

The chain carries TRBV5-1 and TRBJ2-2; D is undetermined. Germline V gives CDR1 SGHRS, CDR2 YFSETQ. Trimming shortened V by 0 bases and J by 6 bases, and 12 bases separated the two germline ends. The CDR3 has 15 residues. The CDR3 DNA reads TGCGCCAGCAGCTTGGCAGGTTCGGAGTCCGGGGAGCTGTTTTTT. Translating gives CASSLAGSESGELFF.

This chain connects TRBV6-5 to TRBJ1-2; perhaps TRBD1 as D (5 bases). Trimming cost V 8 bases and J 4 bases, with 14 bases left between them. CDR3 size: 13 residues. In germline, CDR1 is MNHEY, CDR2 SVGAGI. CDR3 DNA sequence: TGTGCCAGCCGGATCCCAGGGTCCTATGGCTACACCTTC. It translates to CASRIPGSYGYTF.

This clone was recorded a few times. The CDR3 region has the DNA TGTGCCACCACTGAACAGGGGGTAAGCAATCAGCCCCAGCATTTT. Its protein product is CATTEQGVSNQPQHF. The chain carries TRBV6-1 and TRBJ1-5; TRBD1 agrees at 8 bases. V was pared by 10 bases and J by 1 base, with 9 bases of the junction left unmatched. The V gene's germline CDR1 is MNHNS and CDR2 SASEGT. The length of the CDR3 is 15 residues.

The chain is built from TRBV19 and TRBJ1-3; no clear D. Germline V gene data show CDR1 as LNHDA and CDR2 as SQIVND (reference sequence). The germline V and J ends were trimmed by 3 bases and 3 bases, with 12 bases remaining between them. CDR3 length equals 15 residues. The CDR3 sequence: CASSIRRWSGNTIYF. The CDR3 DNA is TGTGCCAGTAGTATCCGTCGTTGGAGTGGAAACACCATATATTTT. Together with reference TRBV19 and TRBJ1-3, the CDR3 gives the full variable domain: DGGITQSPKYLFRKEGQNVTLSCEQNLNHDAMYWYRQDPGQGLRLIYYSQIVNDFQKGDIAEGYSVSREKKESFPLTVTSAQKNPTAFYLCASSIRRWSGNTIYFGEGSWLTVV.

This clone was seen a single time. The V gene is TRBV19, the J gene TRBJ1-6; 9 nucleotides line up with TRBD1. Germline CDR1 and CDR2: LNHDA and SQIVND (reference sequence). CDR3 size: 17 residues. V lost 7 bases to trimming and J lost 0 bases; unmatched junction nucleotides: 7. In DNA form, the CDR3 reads TGTGCCAGTACTAGTGGACAGGGGAGCTCCTATAATTCACCCCTCCACTTT. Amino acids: CASTSGQGSSYNSPLHF.

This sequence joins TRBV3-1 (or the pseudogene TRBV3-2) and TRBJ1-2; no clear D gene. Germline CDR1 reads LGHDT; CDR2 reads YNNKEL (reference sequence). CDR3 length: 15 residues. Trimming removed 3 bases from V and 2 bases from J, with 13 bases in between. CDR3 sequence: CASSHPGSGNYGYTF. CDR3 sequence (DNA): TGTGCCAGCAGCCACCCAGGTTCCGGGAACTATGGCTACACCTTC.

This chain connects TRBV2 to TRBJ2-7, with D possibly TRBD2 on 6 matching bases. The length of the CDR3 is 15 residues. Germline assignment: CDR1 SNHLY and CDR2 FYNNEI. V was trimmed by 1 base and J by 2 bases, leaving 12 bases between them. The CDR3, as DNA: TGTGCCAGCAGTGAAGGGGGGGATGGGGCCTACGAGCAGTACTTC. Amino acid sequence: CASSEGGDGAYEQYF.

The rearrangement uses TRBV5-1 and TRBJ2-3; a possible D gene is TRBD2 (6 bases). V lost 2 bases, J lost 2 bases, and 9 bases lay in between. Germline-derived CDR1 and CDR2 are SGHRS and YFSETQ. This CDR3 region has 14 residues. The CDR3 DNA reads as TGCGCCAGCAGCTTTAGCGGAAACACAGATACGCAGTATTTT. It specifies CASSFSGNTDTQYF.

The chain's CDR3 is CASGPIYGYTF. The CDR3, as DNA: TGTGCCAGCGGGCCCATCTATGGCTACACCTTC. J is TRBJ1-2 and V is TRBV6-6; unclear D gene. CDR3 size: 11 residues. The germline V and J ends were trimmed by 8 bases and 4 bases, with 8 bases remaining between them. CDR1 is MNHNY, CDR2 SVGAGI, per germline (reference sequence).

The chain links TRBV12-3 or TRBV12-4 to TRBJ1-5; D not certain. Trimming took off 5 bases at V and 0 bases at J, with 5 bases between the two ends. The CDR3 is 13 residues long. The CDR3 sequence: CASSRYSNQPQHF. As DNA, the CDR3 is TGTGCCAGCAGTAGATATAGCAATCAGCCCCAGCATTTT.

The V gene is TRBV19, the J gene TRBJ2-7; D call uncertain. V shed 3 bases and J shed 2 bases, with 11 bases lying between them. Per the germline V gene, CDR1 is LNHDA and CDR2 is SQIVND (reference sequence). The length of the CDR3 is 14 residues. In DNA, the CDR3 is TGTGCCAGTAGTATGGGATTTGGGACCTACGAGCAGTACTTC. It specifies CASSMGFGTYEQYF.

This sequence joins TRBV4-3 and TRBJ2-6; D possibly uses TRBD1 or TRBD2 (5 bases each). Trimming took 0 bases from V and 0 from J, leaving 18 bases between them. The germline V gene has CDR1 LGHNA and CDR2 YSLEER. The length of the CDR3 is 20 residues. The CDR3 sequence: CASSQDHNRPLDSGANVLTF. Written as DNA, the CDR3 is TGCGCCAGCAGCCAAGACCACAACAGGCCACTAGACTCTGGGGCCAACGTCCTGACTTTC.

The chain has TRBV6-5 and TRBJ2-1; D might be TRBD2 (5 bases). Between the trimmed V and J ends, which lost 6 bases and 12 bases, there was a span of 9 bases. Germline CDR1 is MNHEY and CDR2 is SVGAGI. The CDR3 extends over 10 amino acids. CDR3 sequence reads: CASSEAGQFF. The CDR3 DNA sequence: TGTGCCAGCAGCGAGGCGGGGCAGTTCTTC.

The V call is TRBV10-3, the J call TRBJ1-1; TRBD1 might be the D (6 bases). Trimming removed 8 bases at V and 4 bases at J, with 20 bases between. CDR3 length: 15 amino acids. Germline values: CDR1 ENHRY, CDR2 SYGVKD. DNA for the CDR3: TGTGCCATCGGTAGGGGGGACGGGGATGGCACTGAAGCTTTCTTT. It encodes CAIGRGDGDGTEAFF.

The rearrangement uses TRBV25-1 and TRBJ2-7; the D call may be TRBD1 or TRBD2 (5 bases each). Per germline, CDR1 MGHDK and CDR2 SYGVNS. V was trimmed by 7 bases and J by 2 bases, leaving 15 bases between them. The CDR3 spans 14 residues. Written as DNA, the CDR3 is TGTGCCAGCACCCCAGGGCTAGCCGCCTACGAGCAGTACTTC. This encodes CASTPGLAAYEQYF.

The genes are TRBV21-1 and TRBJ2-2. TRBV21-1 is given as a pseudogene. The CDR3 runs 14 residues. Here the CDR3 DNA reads TGTGCCAGCAGCAAACCCTGGTTGGCCGGGGAGCTGTTTTTT. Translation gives CASSKPWLAGELFF.